The 2 T cell receptor beta chains listed next were all sequenced from one sample in a study of blood T cells in healthy people across ages (dated by TCRdb to 2014 to 2015). The library was obtained by 5' RACE. The sequencing machine was an Illumina HiSeq 2500. The second PCR ran for about 6 to 12 cycles and used a J-beta primer mix along with a sample-barcoded 5' primer. TCRdb reprocessed the public reads (quality trimming at Q25 with fastp, clone calling with MiXCR) and kept in-frame beta chains. Merged by CDR3 protein, the rows form single entries marked with the most common genes and DNA. The sample table shows roughly 790,000 distinct CDR3 sequences, and roughly 43% are seen once. The ten largest clones capture approximately 22% of the sample. Sequenced: blood. The origin of the receptors is a woman aged 55-69 years in good health.

The chain has TRBV4-3 and TRBJ2-1, with no clear D. CDR1 is LGHNA and CDR2 is YSLEER in the germline V gene. The CDR3 has 13 amino acids. V dropped 3 bases and J dropped 8 bases, with 11 bases sitting between them. Written as DNA, the CDR3 is TGCGCCAGCAGCCATCTTTCGTGGGATGAGCAGTTCTTC. The encoded protein is CASSHLSWDEQFF.

J is TRBJ2-3 and V is TRBV9; 9 positions match TRBD2. Per the germline V gene, CDR1 is SGDLS and CDR2 is YYNGEE. CDR3 length: 16 amino acids. V shed 0 bases and J 8 bases; nucleotides not matched to a gene: 10. The CDR3 reads CASSVGGAGGGGTQYF. CDR3 nucleotides: TGTGCCAGCAGCGTAGGTGGAGCGGGGGGAGGAGGTACGCAGTATTTT. The full variable domain, its missing parts supplied by reference TRBV9 and TRBJ2-3, is DSGVTQTPKHLITATGQRVTLRCSPRSGDLSVYWYQQSLDQGLQFLIQYYNGEERAKGNILERFSAQQFPDLHSELNLSSLELGDSALYFCASSVGGAGGGGTQYFGPGTRLTVL.